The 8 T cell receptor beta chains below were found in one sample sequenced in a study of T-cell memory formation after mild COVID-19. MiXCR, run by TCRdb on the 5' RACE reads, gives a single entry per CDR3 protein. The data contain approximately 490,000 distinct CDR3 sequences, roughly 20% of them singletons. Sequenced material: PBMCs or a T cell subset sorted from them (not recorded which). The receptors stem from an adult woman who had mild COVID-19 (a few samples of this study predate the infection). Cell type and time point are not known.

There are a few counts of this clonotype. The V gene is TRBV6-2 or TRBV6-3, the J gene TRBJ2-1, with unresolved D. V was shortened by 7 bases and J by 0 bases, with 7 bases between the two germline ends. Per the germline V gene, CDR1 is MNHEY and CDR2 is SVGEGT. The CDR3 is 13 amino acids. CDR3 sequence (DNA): TGTGCCAGCACAACTAACTCCTACAATGAGCAGTTCTTC. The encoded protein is CASTTNSYNEQFF.

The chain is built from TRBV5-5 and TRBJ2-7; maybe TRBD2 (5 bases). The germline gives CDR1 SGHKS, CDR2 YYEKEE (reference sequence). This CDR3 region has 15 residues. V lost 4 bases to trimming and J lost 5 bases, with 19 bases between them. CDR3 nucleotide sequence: TGTGCCAGCAGCCCCCCCGGCGGTACAGCGGACGAGCAGTACTTC. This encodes CASSPPGGTADEQYF.

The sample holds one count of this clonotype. For the CDR3, the DNA is TGTGCCAGCTCACCAACAGGGATTGGTGGGAACATTCAGTACTTC. It is translated as CASSPTGIGGNIQYF. V gene TRBV18 combines with J gene TRBJ2-4; TRBD1 is a possible D gene (6 bases). The CDR3 totals 15 residues. Germline loops: CDR1 KGHSH, CDR2 LQKENI. The germline V and J ends were trimmed by 2 bases and 7 bases, with 15 bases remaining between them.

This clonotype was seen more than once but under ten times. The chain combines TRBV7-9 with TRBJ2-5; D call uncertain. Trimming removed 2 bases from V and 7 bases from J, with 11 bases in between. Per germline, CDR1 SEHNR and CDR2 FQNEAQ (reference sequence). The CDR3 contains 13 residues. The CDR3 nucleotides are TGTGCCAGCAGCTTACTTCCCGCCCGGACCCAGTACTTC. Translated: CASSLLPARTQYF.

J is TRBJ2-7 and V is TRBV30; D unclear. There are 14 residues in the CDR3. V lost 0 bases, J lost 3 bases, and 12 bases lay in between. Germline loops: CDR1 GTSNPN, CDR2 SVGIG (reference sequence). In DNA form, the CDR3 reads TGTGCCTGGAGTGTTGGTCCAAATAACTACGAGCAGTACTTC. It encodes CAWSVGPNNYEQYF.

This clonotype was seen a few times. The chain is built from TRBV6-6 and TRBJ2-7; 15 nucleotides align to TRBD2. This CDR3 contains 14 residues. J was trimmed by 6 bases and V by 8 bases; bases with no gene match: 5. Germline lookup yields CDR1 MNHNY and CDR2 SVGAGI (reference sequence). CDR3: CASFPGLAGGEQYF. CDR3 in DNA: TGTGCCAGCTTTCCGGGACTAGCGGGAGGCGAGCAGTACTTC.

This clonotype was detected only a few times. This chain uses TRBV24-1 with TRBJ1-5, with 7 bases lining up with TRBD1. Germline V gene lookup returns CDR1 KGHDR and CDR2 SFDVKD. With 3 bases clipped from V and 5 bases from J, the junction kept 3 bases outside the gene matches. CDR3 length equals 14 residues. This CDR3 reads CATSDGDSYQPQHF. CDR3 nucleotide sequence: TGTGCCACCAGTGATGGGGACAGCTATCAGCCCCAGCATTTT.

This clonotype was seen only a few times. CDR3 in amino acids: CASSEGTAYGYTF. The CDR3 nucleotides are TGTGCCAGCAGCGAAGGGACAGCGTATGGCTACACCTTC. This sequence joins TRBV14 and TRBJ1-2; 7 nucleotides match TRBD1. The CDR3 has 13 residues. Trimming at V came to 5 bases and at J to 5 bases, leaving 5 bases not matched to a gene. Germline CDR1 SGHDN, CDR2 FVKESK.